These 20 T cell receptor beta chains were sequenced from one sample in a study of human T cells and chemical hapten exposure. TCRdb itself ran the RACE reads through MiXCR, one entry per CDR3 protein. Of roughly 71,000 distinct CDR3 sequences in the sample, around 10% were seen once. Time point meaning: patch test 3, about 24 weeks after DPC sensitization. Specified treatment: therapeutic diphenylcyclopropenone sensitization with weekly scalp DPC. Specimen: whole blood, collected in connection with sensitization to the hapten diphenylcyclopropenone (DPC). These receptors were obtained from a woman in her forties or fifties with alopecia areata. Some clones in this sample may be carry-over from other donors' samples.

This clonotype was picked up many times. The chain links TRBV4-1 to TRBJ1-5; 8 nucleotides match TRBD1. J lost 3 bases, V lost 4 bases, and 11 bases had no gene match. Germline CDR1 and CDR2: MGHRA and YSYEKL. The CDR3 consists of 17 residues. The CDR3 here is CASSPGQAKPDNQPQHF. The CDR3 nucleotides read TGCGCCAGCAGCCCGGGACAGGCAAAACCCGACAATCAGCCCCAGCATTTT.

Sample share makes this clonotype medium-sized. The chain uses TRBV12-3 or TRBV12-4 and TRBJ1-6; no clear D gene. The CDR3 totals 15 residues. V gave up 5 bases and J gave up 9 bases, with 17 bases separating them. The CDR3 sequence is CASSIVTGSGSPLHF. The CDR3 DNA reads as TGTGCCAGCAGTATAGTGACCGGGAGTGGTTCACCCCTCCACTTT.

This clonotype has a handful of counts. V is TRBV6-2 or TRBV6-3 and J is TRBJ2-3; D ambiguous. The V end lost 7 bases, the J end lost 2 bases, and 16 bases lay between the germline ends. CDR3 length: 15 amino acids. Germline V gives CDR1 MNHEY, CDR2 SVGEGT. CDR3 sequence: CASIATWVTTDTQYF. The CDR3 DNA follows: TGTGCCAGCATCGCTACGTGGGTCACCACAGATACGCAGTATTTT.

There are many counts of this clonotype. This chain joins TRBV5-6 and TRBJ1-1; possibly TRBD1 for D (5 bases). This CDR3 is built from 14 residues. Germline V gives CDR1 SGHDT, CDR2 YYEEEE. The ends were cut back, 1 base at V and 6 bases at J, with 13 bases in the middle. The CDR3 reads CASSLRAGGAEAFF. The CDR3 DNA is TGTGCCAGCAGCTTGAGAGCGGGAGGGGCTGAAGCTTTCTTT.

This clonotype has just a few counts. The chain recombines TRBV7-6 with TRBJ2-2; 10 nucleotides line up with TRBD1. With 3 bases clipped from V and 6 bases from J, the junction kept 1 base outside the gene matches. Germline values: CDR1 SGHVS, CDR2 FNYEAQ. The CDR3 length is 14 residues. In DNA, the CDR3 is TGTGCCAGCAGCTTGGGACAGGGGTCCGGGGAGCTGTTTTTT. Translation gives CASSLGQGSGELFF. Variable domain in full (rest from reference TRBV7-6 and TRBJ2-2): GAGVSQSPRYKVTKRGQDVALRCDPISGHVSLYWYRQALGQGPEFLTYFNYEAQQDKSGLPNDRFSAERPEGSISTLTIQRTEQRDSAMYRCASSLGQGSGELFFGEGSRLTVL.

This clonotype was seen only a few times. This chain links TRBV6-2 or TRBV6-3 with TRBJ2-6, with 7 positions matching TRBD1. Germline V gene data show CDR1 as MNHEY and CDR2 as SVGEGT. This CDR3 has 17 residues. The junction had 7 bases not matched to a gene; V was cut back by 5 bases and J by 0 bases. This CDR3 reads CASSKTGASSGANVLTF. DNA for the CDR3: TGTGCCAGCAGTAAAACAGGGGCAAGCTCTGGGGCCAACGTCCTGACTTTC.

This clonotype showed up many times. The rearrangement uses TRBV18 and TRBJ2-1, with a possible D match to TRBD2 (6 bases). Germline assignment: CDR1 KGHSH and CDR2 LQKENI. V lost 4 bases, J lost 8 bases, and 15 bases lay in between. The CDR3 covers 14 residues. CDR3 sequence reads: CASSRDSRIDEQFF. The CDR3 DNA follows: TGTGCCAGCTCACGGGACTCCCGGATTGATGAGCAGTTCTTC.

The sample holds a few counts of this clonotype. The rearrangement uses TRBV28 and TRBJ2-5; the match to TRBD2 covers 9 bases. In germline, CDR1 is MDHEN, CDR2 SYDVKM. The CDR3 is made up of 13 amino acids. V gave up 11 bases and J gave up 1 base; unmatched junction bases: 5. The CDR3 DNA reads as TGTGCCGTCAGCGGGGGGCCCCAAGAGACCCAGTACTTC. Encoded protein: CAVSGGPQETQYF.

This clonotype was picked up many times. The chain carries TRBV20-1 and TRBJ1-6, with D maybe TRBD1 (6 bases). Per germline, CDR1 DFQATT and CDR2 SNEGSKA (reference sequence). CDR3 length equals 17 residues. V was trimmed by 0 bases and J by 5 bases, leaving 17 bases between them. This CDR3 is CSARDSKGTRDNSPLHF. The CDR3 DNA is TGCAGTGCTAGAGATTCAAAGGGGACACGGGATAATTCACCCCTCCACTTT.

This clonotype was found a few times. This chain connects TRBV5-4 to TRBJ1-2; TRBD1 matches at 9 bases. The trim removed 1 base at V and 8 bases at J, leaving 9 bases unmatched. CDR3 size: 15 residues. Germline CDR1 reads SGHNT; CDR2 reads YYREEE (reference sequence). The DNA of the CDR3 is TGTGCCAGCAGCTTGCAGGGACAGGGTGGCAGAGGCTACACCTTC. It encodes CASSLQGQGGRGYTF.

This clonotype was counted a few times. J is TRBJ1-1 and V is TRBV11-3; D gene unclear. The CDR3 runs 14 residues. V shed 2 bases and J shed 1 base, with 8 bases lying between them. Per germline, CDR1 SGHNT and CDR2 YENEEA. CDR3 nucleotide sequence: TGTGCCAGCAGCTTAAATCAAGGGAACACTGAAGCTTTCTTT. Protein: CASSLNQGNTEAFF.

The rearrangement links TRBV20-1 to TRBJ2-1; possibly TRBD2 for D (5 bases). The CDR3 consists of 15 residues. The ends were cut back, 0 bases at V and 1 base at J, with 10 bases in the middle. Germline V lookup: CDR1 DFQATT, CDR2 SNEGSKA (reference sequence). CDR3 nucleotide sequence: TGCAGTGCTAGAGATAGTACTAGTTCCTACAATGAGCAGTTCTTC. This codes for CSARDSTSSYNEQFF.

At least ten counts were recorded for this clonotype. The chain employs TRBV7-6 and TRBJ2-7; 7 bases are shared with TRBD2. The V segment lost 6 bases and the J segment 6 bases; nucleotides outside the gene matches: 8. This CDR3 is 13 amino acids long. Germline values: CDR1 SGHVS, CDR2 FNYEAQ. The CDR3 reads CASRPGGSAEQYF. The CDR3 nucleotides read TGTGCCAGCAGACCCGGGGGGAGCGCCGAGCAGTACTTC.

The V gene is TRBV6-5, the J gene TRBJ2-7; the match to TRBD1 covers 9 bases. Germline V gene lookup returns CDR1 MNHEY and CDR2 SVGAGI. The junction had 4 bases not matched to a gene; V was cut back by 4 bases and J by 3 bases. This CDR3 has 14 amino acids. The CDR3 sequence is CASSSPGQGYEQYF. As DNA, the CDR3 is TGTGCCAGCAGTTCCCCGGGACAGGGCTACGAGCAGTACTTC.

The CDR3 region is CASSLSPAEETQYF. CDR3 DNA: TGTGCCAGCAGCTTATCCCCGGCCGAAGAGACCCAGTACTTC. The chain combines TRBV11-2 with TRBJ2-5; D remains unclear. Trimming took off 2 bases at V and 3 bases at J, with 10 bases between the two ends. The CDR3 extends over 14 amino acids. The germline CDR1 and CDR2 sequences are SGHAT and FQNNGV. Drawing the rest from reference TRBV11-2 and TRBJ2-5, the complete variable domain is EAGVAQSPRYKIIEKRQSVAFWCNPISGHATLYWYQQILGQGPKLLIQFQNNGVVDDSQLPKDRFSAERLKGVDSTLKIQPAKLEDSAVYLCASSLSPAEETQYFGPGTRLLVL.

The table lists this clonotype with a few counts. This sequence joins TRBV3-1 and TRBJ2-4; 9 bases agree with TRBD2. The junction had 7 bases not matched to a gene; V was cut back by 1 base and J by 9 bases. The CDR3 length is 15 residues. Looked up from germline, CDR1 is LGHDT and CDR2 is YNNKEL (reference sequence). For the CDR3, the DNA is TGTGCCAGCAGCCAAGGGGGTCTAGCGGGACTCATTCAGTACTTC. Its translation: CASSQGGLAGLIQYF.

The chain is built from TRBV6-5 and TRBJ2-1, with D perhaps matching TRBD2 (5 bases). The germline V gene has CDR1 MNHEY and CDR2 SVGAGI. The CDR3 runs 15 residues. V shed 9 bases and J shed 0 bases, with 15 bases lying between them. Here the CDR3 DNA reads TGTGCCAGTGGACGTGGGGAGCCCTCCTACAATGAGCAGTTCTTC. Its translation is CASGRGEPSYNEQFF.

This chain connects TRBV12-3 or TRBV12-4 to TRBJ1-2; D gene uncertain. The CDR3 totals 17 residues. V gave up 0 bases and J gave up 0 bases, with 14 bases separating them. DNA of the CDR3: TGTGCCAGCAGTTTAGCGCGCCTGCGACTAGCTAACTATGGCTACACCTTC. It translates to CASSLARLRLANYGYTF.

This clonotype has just a few counts. The genes are TRBV2 and TRBJ2-2; 8 bases are a match to TRBD1. The V gene end was trimmed by 6 bases and the J gene end by 2 bases; junction bases not matched to a gene: 11. The CDR3 consists of 17 residues. Germline V CDR1 and CDR2: SNHLY, FYNNEI. This CDR3 is CASSYSPTGANTGELFF. Written as DNA, the CDR3 is TGTGCCAGCAGCTATTCGCCGACAGGGGCAAACACCGGGGAGCTGTTTTTT.

This clonotype has more than one count but fewer than ten. V usage is TRBV7-9 and J usage is TRBJ1-1; perhaps TRBD1 as D (5 bases). The length of the CDR3 is 14 residues. V lost 6 bases to trimming and J lost 3 bases, with 14 bases between them. Germline values: CDR1 SEHNR, CDR2 FQNEAQ (reference sequence). The CDR3 DNA follows: TGTGCCAGCAGGCCTGGGCAGGGCGACACTGAAGCTTTCTTT. Translation gives CASRPGQGDTEAFF.